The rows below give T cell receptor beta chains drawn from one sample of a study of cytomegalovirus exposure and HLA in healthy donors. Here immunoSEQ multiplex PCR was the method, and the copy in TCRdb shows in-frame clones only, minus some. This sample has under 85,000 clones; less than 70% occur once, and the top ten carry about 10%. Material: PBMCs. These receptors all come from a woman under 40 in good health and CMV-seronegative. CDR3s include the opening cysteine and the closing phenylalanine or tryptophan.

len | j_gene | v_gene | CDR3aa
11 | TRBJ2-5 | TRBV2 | CASSELLGGYF
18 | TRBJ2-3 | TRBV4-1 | CASSQGEWGQGGTDTQYF
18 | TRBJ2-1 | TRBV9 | CASSVETRGAGPGNEQFF
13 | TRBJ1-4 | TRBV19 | CASTPRGLEKLFF
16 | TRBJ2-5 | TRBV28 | CASSRGTSGTQETQYF
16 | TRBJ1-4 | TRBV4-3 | CASSQEGAGGSEKLFF
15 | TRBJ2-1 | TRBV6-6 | CASSYLGLAGGEQFF
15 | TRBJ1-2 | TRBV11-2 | CASSSQGALKNGYTF
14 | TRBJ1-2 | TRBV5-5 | CASSFQAINYGYTF
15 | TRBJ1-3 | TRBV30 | CAWREETTSGNTIYF
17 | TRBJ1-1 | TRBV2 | CASPTGTGLLFGTEAFF
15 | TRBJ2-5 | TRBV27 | CASSPLPLRAETQYF
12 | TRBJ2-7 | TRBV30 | CAWRRQGYEQYF
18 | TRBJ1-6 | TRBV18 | CASSPDRLGESYNSPLHF
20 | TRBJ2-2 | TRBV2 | CASTEREGSSVRFLGGELFF
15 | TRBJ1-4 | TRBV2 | CASREDRTTNEKLFF
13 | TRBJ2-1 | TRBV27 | CASGWSDRGKQFF
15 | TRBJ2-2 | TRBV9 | CASSVDPGSAGELFF
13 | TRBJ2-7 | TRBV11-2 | CASSRDMVYEQYF
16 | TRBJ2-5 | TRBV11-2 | CASSPRTSGPQETQYF
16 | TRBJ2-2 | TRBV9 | CASSVGDRGRTGELFF
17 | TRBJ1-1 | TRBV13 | CASSLVWDRAVNTEAFF
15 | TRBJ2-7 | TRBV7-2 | CASSLVPGGLSEQYF
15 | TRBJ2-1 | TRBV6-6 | CASSYSRGGYNEQFF
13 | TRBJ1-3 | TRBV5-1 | CASSSGAGNTIYF
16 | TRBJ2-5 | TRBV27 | CASSPLAGENQETQYF
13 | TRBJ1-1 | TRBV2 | CASSGQTNTEAFF
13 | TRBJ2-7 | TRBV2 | CASSGQGYGEQYF
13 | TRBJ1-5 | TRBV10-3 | CAIGGGVNQPQHF
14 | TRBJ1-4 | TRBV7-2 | CASSLDSDNEKLFF
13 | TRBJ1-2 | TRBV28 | CATEQMRGYGYTF
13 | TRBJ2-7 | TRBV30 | CAWSVGVSYEQYF
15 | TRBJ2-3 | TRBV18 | CASSPQIQGTDTQYF
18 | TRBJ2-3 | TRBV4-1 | CASSQVNSGGASKDTQYF
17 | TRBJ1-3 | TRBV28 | CASSLWAGQSSGNTIYF
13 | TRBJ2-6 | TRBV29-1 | CSVEVVQANVLTF
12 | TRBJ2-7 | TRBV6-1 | CASSAYRGEQYF
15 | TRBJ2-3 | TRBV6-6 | CASSYSRGGTDTQYF
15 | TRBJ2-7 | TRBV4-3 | CASSHSGTGAYEQYF
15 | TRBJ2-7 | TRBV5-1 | CASSLDRQPTYEQYF
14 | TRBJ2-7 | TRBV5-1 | CASSLGQTGIEQYF
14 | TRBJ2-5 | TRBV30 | CAWNQAGTGETQYF
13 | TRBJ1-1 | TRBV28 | CASSLYAGTEAFF
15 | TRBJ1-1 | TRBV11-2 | CASSLGTGANTEAFF
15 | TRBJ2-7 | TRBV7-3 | CASSLGLGSGYEQYF
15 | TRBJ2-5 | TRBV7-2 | CASSLASGVRETQYF
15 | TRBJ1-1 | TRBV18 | CASSPETGANTEAFF
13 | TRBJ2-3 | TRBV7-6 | CATKRVGTDTQYF